Listed below are T cell receptor beta chains from one sample, sequenced in a study of T cell repertoires in cytomegalovirus infection. Their specific antigens are unknown. One entry per CDR3 protein, called by TCRdb with MiXCR from the reads. The table shows tens of thousands of distinct CDR3 sequences, with roughly a quarter occurring only once. Specimen: CD8+ T cells from cultured PBMCs, collected from culture after CMV antigen stimulation. The receptors originated from a human donor in good health (CMV status not recorded). Some clones in this sample may be carry-over from other donors' samples. Each CDR3 is given without its conserved first and last residue.

TRBJ2-7 TRBV3-1 10 ASSRDYYEQY
TRBJ2-7 TRBV28 14 ASTSRETGSPYEQY
TRBJ2-7 TRBV20-1 10 SARGDFYEQY
TRBJ2-7 TRBV12-3/TRBV12-4 12 ASSLTGVDYEQY
TRBJ1-1 TRBV28 15 ASKLYPGGDLNTEAF
TRBJ2-3 TRBV5-4 17 ASSLAQAGGPRSTDTQY
TRBJ1-1 TRBV12-3/TRBV12-4 12 ASSLEGGNTEAF
TRBJ1-1 TRBV27 11 ASSSGGYTEAF
TRBJ1-4 TRBV7-6 14 ASSPGTGGFGEKLF
TRBJ2-2 TRBV4-1 14 ASSQDQTGGTGELF
TRBJ2-1 TRBV5-4 15 ASSLGPGSGVHNEQF
TRBJ1-2 TRBV6-6 10 ASSSDFLVYT
TRBJ1-1 TRBV19 13 ASSMWVRGNTEAF
TRBJ2-1 TRBV20-1 13 SAPTSATRRNEQF
TRBJ2-7 TRBV7-2 11 ASSLDPYLEQY
TRBJ2-2 TRBV6-2/TRBV6-3 14 ASSYEPTSGAGELF
TRBJ2-3 TRBV19 12 ASSILADTDTQY
TRBJ2-2 TRBV7-9 11 ASSLYPHGELF
TRBJ2-7 TRBV20-1 13 SARDPRGATYEQY
TRBJ2-7 TRBV29-1 9 SVEKDYEQY
TRBJ2-7 TRBV27 13 ASSFLQARLSEQY
TRBJ2-5 TRBV5-8 14 ASSKGQGADQETQY
TRBJ2-3 TRBV27 12 ASSPGVGTDTQY
TRBJ1-2 TRBV12-3/TRBV12-4 12 ASSFAGGHYGYT
TRBJ2-1 TRBV18 13 ASSSSGLTYNEQF
TRBJ2-2 TRBV10-1 12 ASSESIDPGELF
TRBJ2-1 TRBV20-1 14 SAPKLRGGTNNEQF
TRBJ2-1 TRBV24-1 14 ATSDLYGGGRNEQF
TRBJ2-4 TRBV12-3/TRBV12-4 13 ASSGPGLGENIQY
TRBJ2-1 TRBV2 12 ASIPGLLNNEQF
TRBJ2-2 TRBV4-3 13 ASSQESHGAGELF
TRBJ2-3 TRBV7-9 14 ASSLDIRVPQDTQY
TRBJ2-7 TRBV9 12 ASSPPSGSYEQY
TRBJ2-3 TRBV2 12 ARKEVFSTDTQY
TRBJ2-5 TRBV19 11 ASNYGGGETQY